This paragraph covers one T cell receptor (beta chain) sequence. Its antigen is not identified. This record comes from a study of cytomegalovirus exposure and HLA in healthy donors. Whole-study context: Of the donors genotyped, a few hundred in all, 75% to 85% fell in the Caucasian-associated ancestry cluster. Study-wide findings and caveats: Researchers reported in a later analysis that a missense DCLRE1C variant was tied to TCR beta V- and J-gene trimming. An Asian-associated ancestry cluster reportedly showed fewer N-insertions than the roughly 670-donor mean in a later analysis. Roughly even sequencing depth across donors was the assumption behind the presence/absence analyses.

13 Jbeta primers and 60 Vbeta primers were used for the PCR. Repertoires were generated with immunoSEQ multiplex PCR, while TCRdb's copy carries only in-frame clones and drops some. The data contain approximately 59,000 clones, about two thirds of them seen just once; the ten biggest clones take up less than 20%. V was clipped by 7 bases and J by 2 bases, with 15 bases between them. Germline V lookup: CDR1 MNHEY, CDR2 SMNVEV (reference sequence). The CDR3 is made up of 14 amino acids. Input material: PBMCs. The TCR originated in a man in his forties or fifties in good health and CMV-seropositive. The chain uses TRBV27 and TRBJ2-7; D is perhaps TRBD2 (5 bases). CDR3 protein: CASTSTLRAYEQYF. Written as DNA, the CDR3 is TGTGCCAGCACTAGCACTCTAAGGGCCTACGAGCAGTACTTC.